Each of the 10 T cell receptor beta chains below was sequenced from the same sample in a study of shared clonotypes between healthy human individuals (dated by TCRdb to 2019 to 2021). Libraries were constructed by the immunoSEQ multiplex PCR assay. In TCRdb, the immuneACCESS table is reduced to in-frame sequences with V and J assigned. These tables do not hold every clone; where another copy was compared, an unresolved V gene accounts for under half, and the others remain unexplained. The sample yields some 800,000 clones; around 92% were counted once. The ten largest make up 24% of the sample. CD8 naive samples consisted of CD45RO-negative cells that were positively selected for CCR7, yielding a CD45RA+CCR7+ population without TemRA cells. Material for sequencing was naive CD8+ T cells sorted from blood. Sample cell subset or site, as interpreted from the label and publication: CD45RA+CCR7+. These receptors were obtained from a young man in good health.

The J gene is TRBJ2-2, the V gene TRBV28, with 8 bases fitting TRBD2. CDR3 length: 16 amino acids. J was trimmed by 6 bases and V by 5 bases; bases with no gene match: 11. Germline CDR1 and CDR2: MDHEN and SYDVKM. The CDR3 here is CASSAKPGLVAGELFF. The DNA for the CDR3 is TGTGCCAGCAGTGCAAAACCGGGACTAGTGGCCGGGGAGCTGTTTTTT.

CDR3 amino acids: CASGQGPNEKLFF. The CDR3 nucleotides are TGTGCCAGCGGCCAGGGACCTAATGAAAAACTGTTTTTT. The chain carries TRBV7-8 and TRBJ1-4; maybe TRBD1 (5 bases). V was trimmed by 8 bases and J by 3 bases, leaving 10 bases between them. Germline CDR1 is SGHVS and CDR2 is FQNEAQ. The CDR3 consists of 13 residues.

The chain carries TRBV27 and TRBJ2-7; 8 bases are a match to TRBD2. Germline V gives CDR1 MNHEY, CDR2 SMNVEV (reference sequence). With 5 bases clipped from V and 4 bases from J, the junction kept 7 bases outside the gene matches. The CDR3 covers 14 residues. The CDR3 protein is CASSSGRVGYEQYF. CDR3 DNA: TGTGCCAGCAGTAGCGGGAGAGTAGGGTACGAGCAGTACTTC.

The V and J genes are TRBV5-1 and TRBJ2-3, with TRBD1 matching over 7 bases. Germline CDR1 is SGHRS and CDR2 is YFSETQ. The CDR3 contains 16 residues. Unmatched junction bases numbered 7, after V lost 3 bases and J lost 0 bases. The CDR3 here is CASSSSGTASTDTQYF. The DNA of the CDR3 is TGCGCCAGCAGCTCCTCCGGGACAGCAAGCACAGATACGCAGTATTTT.

V usage is TRBV27 and J usage is TRBJ2-3; 12 nucleotides match TRBD2. The CDR3 runs to 17 residues. Germline CDR1 and CDR2: MNHEY and SMNVEV (reference sequence). Trimming cost V 2 bases and J 5 bases; bases outside gene matches: 8. The CDR3 nucleotides are TGTGCCAGCAGTTTACAACTAGCGGGAGGAGTTGGAGATACGCAGTATTTT. Its translation is CASSLQLAGGVGDTQYF.

The chain has TRBV29-1 and TRBJ1-3; weak D call: TRBD1 (5 bases). This CDR3 contains 14 residues. CDR1 is SQVTM, CDR2 ANQGSEA, per germline. V was clipped by 4 bases and J by 4 bases, with 14 bases between them. CDR3 residues: CSVGGSSPGNTIYF. CDR3 nucleotides: TGCAGCGTTGGGGGCAGTTCACCAGGAAACACCATATATTTT.

The chain links TRBV6-1 to TRBJ1-1; no firm D call. V dropped 3 bases and J dropped 6 bases, with 8 bases sitting between them. CDR3 size: 12 residues. Looked up from germline, CDR1 is MNHNS and CDR2 is SASEGT. This chain's CDR3 is CASSDYRPEAFF. The CDR3 nucleotides read TGTGCCAGCAGTGATTATCGCCCTGAAGCTTTCTTT.

The chain recombines TRBV7-9 with TRBJ2-5; a possible D gene is TRBD1 (6 bases). The CDR3 sequence is 15 residues long. Germline V gives CDR1 SEHNR, CDR2 FQNEAQ (reference sequence). V lost 6 bases to trimming and J lost 0 bases, with 14 bases between them. Here the CDR3 DNA reads TGTGCCAGCAGACCTATGGGACAACACCAAGAGACCCAGTACTTC. Protein product: CASRPMGQHQETQYF.

The rearrangement links TRBV28 to TRBJ2-2; D is possibly TRBD2 (5 bases). Germline loops: CDR1 MDHEN, CDR2 SYDVKM. CDR3 length: 15 residues. Trimming left V 6 bases short and J 6 bases short, with 17 bases between. The CDR3 region has the DNA TGTGCCAGCAGGGTAGGACTGACGGATTCCGGGGAGCTGTTTTTT. This gives the protein CASRVGLTDSGELFF.

CDR3 nucleotides: TGTGCCAGCAGCCGGACAGGGGGCATTCCCACTGAAGCTTTCTTT. The encoded protein is CASSRTGGIPTEAFF. The J gene is TRBJ1-1, the V gene TRBV7-9; 11 bases line up with TRBD1. CDR3 length: 15 residues. Unmatched junction bases numbered 6, after V lost 5 bases and J lost 4 bases. Germline V gene sequence: CDR1 SEHNR, CDR2 FQNEAQ (reference sequence). The complete variable domain, with remaining parts taken from reference TRBV7-9 and TRBJ1-1, reads DTGVSQNPRHKITKRGQNVTFRCDPISEHNRLYWYRQTLGQGPEFLTYFQNEAQLEKSRLLSDRFSAERPKGSFSTLEIQRTEQGDSAMYLCASSRTGGIPTEAFFGQGTRLTVV.